What follows are 20 T cell receptor beta chains derived from one specimen sequenced in a study of T-cell reconstitution after alpha-beta-depleted transplantation in children. Molecular barcoding with unique molecular identifiers was used for the TCRbeta library. TCRdb re-derived calls from the PCR reads in MiXCR, one entry per CDR3 protein. The top ten hold about a tenth of the sample, which has about 270,000 distinct CDR3 sequences, around 9.6% seen once. The source material was PBMCs from the stem cell graft donor, sampled from the stem cell graft. Receptors were obtained from a human donor who donated a stem cell graft to a child with SCID.

V and J are TRBV7-9 and TRBJ2-2; 10 positions match TRBD1. The CDR3 spans 16 residues. J was trimmed by 3 bases and V by 4 bases; bases with no gene match: 5. Germline lookup yields CDR1 SEHNR and CDR2 FQNEAQ (reference sequence). The CDR3 nucleotides are TGTGCCAGCAGCTCAGACAGGGGGCAGGACACCGGGGAGCTGTTTTTT. Amino acid sequence: CASSSDRGQDTGELFF.

The chain combines TRBV10-3 with TRBJ2-5; 7 nucleotides line up with TRBD1. In germline, CDR1 is ENHRY, CDR2 SYGVKD. V shed 0 bases, J shed 3 bases, and the junction held 1 base outside the gene matches. CDR3 length: 14 amino acids. The DNA of the CDR3 is TGTGCCATCAGTGAGTCGACAGGGAAAGAGACCCAGTACTTC. Its translation is CAISESTGKETQYF.

The rearrangement uses TRBV19 and TRBJ2-1; D is unresolved. Germline V gene data show CDR1 as LNHDA and CDR2 as SQIVND (reference sequence). The CDR3 runs to 13 residues. The V gene lost 3 bases and the J gene lost 3 bases, with 6 bases spanning the gap. The CDR3 DNA is TGTGCCAGTAGTATTGCAGACTACAATGAGCAGTTCTTC. Its translation: CASSIADYNEQFF.

This clonotype has more than one count but fewer than ten. V and J are TRBV20-1 and TRBJ2-5; TRBD2 matches 11 bases. The CDR3 totals 13 residues. The germline V gene encodes CDR1 DFQATT and CDR2 SNEGSKA (reference sequence). V gave up 6 bases and J gave up 3 bases; unmatched junction bases: 3. The CDR3 here is CSAMGLAEETQYF. The CDR3 DNA reads TGCAGTGCGATGGGACTAGCGGAAGAGACCCAGTACTTC.

This clonotype occurred many times. The chain uses TRBV11-2 and TRBJ2-4; 11 nucleotides agree with TRBD1. The CDR3 loop spans 16 amino acids. Germline loops: CDR1 SGHAT, CDR2 FQNNGV. With 5 bases clipped from V and 6 bases from J, the junction kept 9 bases outside the gene matches. Written as DNA, the CDR3 is TGTGCCAGCAGCCTCCTGCGGACAGGGGGCCCAAACATTCAGTACTTC. It translates to CASSLLRTGGPNIQYF.

This clonotype appeared a few times. This rearrangement joins TRBV12-3 or TRBV12-4 to TRBJ1-2; TRBD1 aligns across 8 bases. V lost 9 bases and J lost 6; bases outside the gene matches: 6. This CDR3 spans 12 amino acids. CDR3 bases: TGTGCCAGTTCGCAGGGGGCGAATGGCTACACCTTC. It specifies CASSQGANGYTF.

This clonotype came up a few times. CDR3 bases: TGCGCCAGCAGCCAAGACGGTGGGACAGGGAGATGGAAGTACTTC. It translates to CASSQDGGTGRWKYF. The J gene is TRBJ2-7, the V gene TRBV4-1; TRBD1 aligns across 9 bases. The germline CDR1 and CDR2 sequences are MGHRA and YSYEKL. The trim removed 0 bases at V and 11 bases at J, leaving 11 bases unmatched. This CDR3 comprises 15 residues.

For this clonotype: At one of its ends the junction is not consistent with the germline gene, which may arise from a read error. This chain's CDR3 is CSAGQGGIHSEHYF. The CDR3 nucleotides are TGCAGTGCTGGGCAGGGAGGTATACACTCCGAGCATTACTTC. The chain carries TRBV20-1 and TRBJ2-7; D may be TRBD2 (6 bases). Per germline, CDR1 DFQATT and CDR2 SNEGSKA (reference sequence). The length of the CDR3 is 14 residues.

The chain joins TRBV29-1 to TRBJ2-7; D uncertain. From germline, CDR1 is SQVTM and CDR2 ANQGSEA. This CDR3 has 12 amino acids. The V end lost 7 bases, the J end lost 1 base, and 11 bases lay between the germline ends. CDR3 bases: TGCAGCGCTTCGGGCAGTTCCTACGAGCAGTACTTC. Protein sequence: CSASGSSYEQYF.

This clonotype was found a few times. This chain links TRBV3-1 with TRBJ2-7; D ambiguous. Germline CDR1 and CDR2: LGHDT and YNNKEL (reference sequence). CDR3 length equals 11 residues. The germline V and J ends were trimmed by 5 bases and 6 bases, with 8 bases remaining between them. Here the CDR3 reads CASSDIREQYF. DNA of the CDR3: TGTGCCAGCAGCGATATACGCGAGCAGTACTTC.

The CDR3 DNA follows: TGTGCCAGTAGTATAGACCAGGGCTCCTACAATGAGCAGTTCTTC. Its protein is CASSIDQGSYNEQFF. The chain uses TRBV19 and TRBJ2-1; D is perhaps TRBD1 (5 bases). The CDR3 is made up of 15 amino acids. CDR1 is LNHDA, CDR2 SQIVND, per germline (reference sequence). Trimming took off 0 bases at V and 0 bases at J, with 6 bases between the two ends.

This clonotype occurred a few times. The V call is TRBV10-2, the J call TRBJ1-1, with D perhaps matching TRBD1 (6 bases). Germline CDR1 is WSHSY and CDR2 is SAAADI. There are 18 residues in the CDR3. V was pared by 0 bases and J by 2 bases, with 19 bases between. CDR3 in amino acids: CASSESTVYQGHNTEAFF. The CDR3 DNA sequence: TGCGCCAGCAGTGAGTCCACAGTGTACCAGGGGCATAACACTGAAGCTTTCTTT.

The rearrangement joins TRBV7-2 to TRBJ2-2, with D perhaps matching TRBD2 (7 bases). Trimming removed 3 bases from V and 6 bases from J, with 14 bases in between. Germline V gene sequence: CDR1 SGHTA, CDR2 FQGNSA. This CDR3 spans 15 amino acids. The CDR3: CASSFQRGASGELFF. CDR3 DNA: TGTGCCAGCAGCTTTCAACGGGGGGCTTCCGGGGAGCTGTTTTTT.

In this sample, this clonotype turned up a few times. The chain is built from TRBV7-6 and TRBJ2-3, with 7 nucleotides matching TRBD1. Germline lookup yields CDR1 SGHVS and CDR2 FNYEAQ. There are 17 residues in the CDR3. J lost 2 bases, V lost 5 bases, and 13 bases had no gene match. The CDR3, as DNA: TGTGCCAGCAGCCCCCAAACCGGGACAGAGTACACAGATACGCAGTATTTT. It codes for CASSPQTGTEYTDTQYF.

This clonotype was counted at least ten times. V gene TRBV11-2 combines with J gene TRBJ1-1, with TRBD1 identical over 10 bases. With 5 bases clipped from V and 3 bases from J, the junction kept 3 bases outside the gene matches. CDR1 and CDR2 from the germline V gene are SGHAT and FQNNGV. This CDR3 spans 14 amino acids. The CDR3 DNA reads TGTGCCAGCAGCCGGGACAGGGGATACACTGAAGCTTTCTTT. This gives the protein CASSRDRGYTEAFF.

The V call is TRBV7-9, the J call TRBJ1-2, with D uncertain. Germline V gene lookup returns CDR1 SEHNR and CDR2 FQNEAQ (reference sequence). This CDR3 has 15 amino acids. Trimming stripped 5 bases from V and 5 bases from J, with 18 bases between. Written as DNA, the CDR3 is TGTGCCAGCAGCCCGGTTGAGCGGCCTTGGTATGGCTACACCTTC. Encoded protein: CASSPVERPWYGYTF.

This clonotype was seen ten or more times. The J gene is TRBJ1-2, the V gene TRBV7-8, with no clear D. Trimming took 1 base from V and 4 from J, leaving 7 bases between them. The CDR3 has 13 residues. Germline CDR1 and CDR2: SGHVS and FQNEAQ. CDR3 amino acids: CASSLGPLYGYTF. CDR3 in DNA: TGTGCCAGCAGCTTAGGTCCACTCTATGGCTACACCTTC.

The V call is TRBV6-1, the J call TRBJ1-1, with D perhaps matching TRBD1 (6 bases). The V and J ends lost 5 bases and 4 bases respectively, with 17 bases between them. Germline V lookup: CDR1 MNHNS, CDR2 SASEGT. This CDR3 has 15 amino acids. In DNA, the CDR3 is TGTGCCAGCAGTCCACTACAAGGGGGTGGCACTGAAGCTTTCTTT. It specifies CASSPLQGGGTEAFF.

The J gene is TRBJ2-4, the V gene TRBV12-3 or TRBV12-4, with 7 bases matching TRBD2. The CDR3 covers 15 residues. V shed 0 bases, J shed 3 bases, and the junction held 2 bases outside the gene matches. CDR3 region: CASSLAGGYKNIQYF. As DNA, the CDR3 is TGTGCCAGCAGTTTAGCGGGGGGGTACAAAAACATTCAGTACTTC.

This chain joins TRBV6-5 and TRBJ2-7; D is possibly TRBD2 (6 bases). Trimming left V 5 bases short and J 5 bases short, with 10 bases between. Germline assignment: CDR1 MNHEY and CDR2 SVGAGI. The CDR3 length is 12 residues. CDR3 protein: CASSRGLNEQYF. The CDR3 DNA reads as TGTGCCAGCAGTCGAGGACTAAACGAGCAGTACTTC.